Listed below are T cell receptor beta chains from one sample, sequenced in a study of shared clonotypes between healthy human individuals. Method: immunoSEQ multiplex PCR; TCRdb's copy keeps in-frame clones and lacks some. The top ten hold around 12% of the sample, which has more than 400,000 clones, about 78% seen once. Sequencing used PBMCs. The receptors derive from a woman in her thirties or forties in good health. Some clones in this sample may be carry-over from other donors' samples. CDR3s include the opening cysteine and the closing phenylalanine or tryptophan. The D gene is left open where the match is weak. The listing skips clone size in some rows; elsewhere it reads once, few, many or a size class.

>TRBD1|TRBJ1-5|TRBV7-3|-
CASSSAGGQPQHF
TGTGCCAGCAGCTCCGCAGGGGGCCAGCCCCAGCATTTT
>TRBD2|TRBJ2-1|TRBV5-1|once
CASSLVSGGSYNEQFF
TGCGCCAGCAGCTTGGTTTCGGGGGGCTCCTACAATGAGCAGTTCTTC
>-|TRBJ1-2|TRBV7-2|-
CASSQREGGYTF
TGTGCCAGCAGCCAACGGGAGGGTGGCTACACCTTC
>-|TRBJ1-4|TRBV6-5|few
CASSYVGADEKLFF
TGTGCCAGCAGTTACGTGGGGGCTGATGAAAAACTGTTTTTT
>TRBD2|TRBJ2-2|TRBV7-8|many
CASSLGVTSGHRTTGELFF
TGTGCCAGCAGCTTAGGGGTGACTAGCGGCCACCGGACCACCGGGGAGCTGTTTTTT
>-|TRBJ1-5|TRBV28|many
CASSPTGNLAINQPQHF
TGTGCCAGCAGCCCCACAGGGAATTTGGCTATAAATCAGCCCCAGCATTTT
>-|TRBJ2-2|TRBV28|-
CASTLVTGELFF
TGTGCCAGCACTCTAGTCACCGGGGAGCTGTTTTTT
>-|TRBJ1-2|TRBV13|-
CASSLKGDYGYTF
TGTGCCAGCAGCTTAAAGGGGGACTATGGCTACACCTTC
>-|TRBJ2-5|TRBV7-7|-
CASSPAQTPWTQYF
TGTGCCAGCAGCCCGGCACAGACTCCATGGACCCAGTACTTC
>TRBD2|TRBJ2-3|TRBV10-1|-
CASGEGRELSTDTQYF
TGCGCCAGCGGGGAGGGGCGGGAGCTGAGCACAGATACGCAGTATTTT
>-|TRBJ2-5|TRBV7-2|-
CASSLRGRAMETQYF
TGTGCCAGCAGCTTACGTGGTCGGGCCATGGAGACCCAGTACTTC
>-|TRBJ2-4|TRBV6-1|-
CASSVLGAQNIQYF
TGTGCCAGCAGTGTCCTAGGGGCCCAAAACATTCAGTACTTC
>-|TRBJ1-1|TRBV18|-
CASSTDRNTEAFF
TGTGCCAGCTCAACTGACAGGAACACTGAAGCTTTCTTT
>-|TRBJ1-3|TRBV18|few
CASSPAGTGSGNTIYF
TGTGCCAGCTCACCAGCCGGGACCGGGTCTGGAAACACCATATATTTT
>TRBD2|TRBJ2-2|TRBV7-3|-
CASSRGTSGNTGELFF
TGTGCCAGCAGCCGGGGGACTAGCGGGAACACCGGGGAGCTGTTTTTT
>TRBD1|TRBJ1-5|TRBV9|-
CASSPGTGANNQPQHF
TGTGCCAGCAGCCCCGGGACAGGGGCGAACAATCAGCCCCAGCATTTT
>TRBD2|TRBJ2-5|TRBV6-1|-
CASSEVGTSGETQYF
TGTGCCAGCAGTGAAGTAGGGACTAGCGGGGAGACCCAGTACTTC
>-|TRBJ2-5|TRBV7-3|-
CASSLNPFPQETQYF
TGTGCCAGCAGCTTAAACCCGTTTCCCCAAGAGACCCAGTACTTC
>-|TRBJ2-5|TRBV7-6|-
CASTTGGYAETQYF
TGTGCCAGCACAACCGGTGGCTATGCAGAGACCCAGTACTTC
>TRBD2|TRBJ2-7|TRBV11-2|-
CASSLSGRATYEQYF
TGTGCCAGCAGCCTTAGCGGGAGGGCCACCTACGAGCAGTACTTC
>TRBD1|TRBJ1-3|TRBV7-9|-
CASSHYSWGQGAGNTIYF
TGTGCCAGCAGCCACTATAGCTGGGGACAGGGGGCTGGAAACACCATATATTTT
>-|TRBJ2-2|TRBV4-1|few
CASSHGQRNTGELFF
TGCGCCAGCAGCCATGGACAGAGGAACACCGGGGAGCTGTTTTTT
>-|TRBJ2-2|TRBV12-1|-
CASSLTSGRAVKETGELFF
TGTGCCAGCAGCTTGACTAGCGGGAGGGCCGTAAAGGAAACCGGGGAGCTGTTTTTT
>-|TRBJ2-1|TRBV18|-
CASSPQRSINEQFF
TGTGCCAGCTCACCACAGCGTTCCATCAATGAGCAGTTCTTC
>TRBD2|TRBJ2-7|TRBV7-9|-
CASSKLAGGNEQYF
TGTGCCAGCAGCAAACTAGCGGGAGGGAACGAGCAGTACTTC
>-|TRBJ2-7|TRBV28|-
CASCRPVVSYEQYF
TGTGCCAGCTGCCGTCCCGTAGTCTCCTACGAGCAGTACTTC
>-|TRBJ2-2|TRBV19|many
CASSMSGHPLTGELFF
TGTGCCAGTAGTATGTCGGGACATCCGCTGACCGGGGAGCTGTTTTTT
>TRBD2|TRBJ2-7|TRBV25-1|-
CASSNTPSTSGISYEQYF
TGTGCCAGCAGCAATACCCCATCGACTAGCGGGATCTCCTACGAGCAGTACTTC
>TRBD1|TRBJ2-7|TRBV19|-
CASSTQGVPYEQYF
TGTGCCAGTAGTACACAGGGGGTCCCCTACGAGCAGTACTTC
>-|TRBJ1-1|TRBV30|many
CASSRLGDTEAFF
TGTGCCTCGTCTCGCCTGGGGGACACTGAAGCTTTCTTT
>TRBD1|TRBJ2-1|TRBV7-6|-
CASRRTGEEQFF
TGTGCCAGCAGGAGGACAGGGGAAGAGCAGTTCTTC
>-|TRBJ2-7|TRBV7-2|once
CASTSGKTLDEQYF
TGTGCCAGCACCTCCGGGAAGACGCTAGACGAGCAGTACTTC
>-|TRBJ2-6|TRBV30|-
CAWASRKLYSGANVLTF
TGTGCCTGGGCCAGCCGAAAGCTTTACTCCGGGGCCAACGTCCTGACTTTC